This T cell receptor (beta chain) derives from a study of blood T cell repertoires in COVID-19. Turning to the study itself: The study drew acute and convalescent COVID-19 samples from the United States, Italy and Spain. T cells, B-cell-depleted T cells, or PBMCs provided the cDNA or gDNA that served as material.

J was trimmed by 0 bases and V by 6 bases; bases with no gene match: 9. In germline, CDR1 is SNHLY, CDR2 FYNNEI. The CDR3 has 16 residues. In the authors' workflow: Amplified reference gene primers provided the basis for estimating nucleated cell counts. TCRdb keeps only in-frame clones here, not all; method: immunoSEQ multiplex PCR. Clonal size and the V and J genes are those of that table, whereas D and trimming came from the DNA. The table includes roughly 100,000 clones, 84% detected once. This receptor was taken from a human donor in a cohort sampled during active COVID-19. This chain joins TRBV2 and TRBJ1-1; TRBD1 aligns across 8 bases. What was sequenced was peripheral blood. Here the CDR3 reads CASSWDRQGVNTEAFF. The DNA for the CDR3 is TGTGCCAGCAGCTGGGACAGGCAAGGGGTGAACACTGAAGCTTTCTTT.